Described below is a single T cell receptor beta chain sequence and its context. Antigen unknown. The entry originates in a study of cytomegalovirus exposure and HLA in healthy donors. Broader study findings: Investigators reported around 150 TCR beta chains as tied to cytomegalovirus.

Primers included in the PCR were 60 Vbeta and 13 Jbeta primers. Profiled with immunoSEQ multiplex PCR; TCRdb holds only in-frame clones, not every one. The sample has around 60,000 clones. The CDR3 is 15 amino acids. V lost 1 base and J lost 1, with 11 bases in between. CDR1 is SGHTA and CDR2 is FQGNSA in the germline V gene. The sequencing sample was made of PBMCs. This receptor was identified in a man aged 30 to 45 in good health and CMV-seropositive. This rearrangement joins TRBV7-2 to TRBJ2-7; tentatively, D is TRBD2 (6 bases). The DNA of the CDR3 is TGTGCCAGCAGCTTAGACGGGAGACAATCCTACGAGCAGTACTTC. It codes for CASSLDGRQSYEQYF.